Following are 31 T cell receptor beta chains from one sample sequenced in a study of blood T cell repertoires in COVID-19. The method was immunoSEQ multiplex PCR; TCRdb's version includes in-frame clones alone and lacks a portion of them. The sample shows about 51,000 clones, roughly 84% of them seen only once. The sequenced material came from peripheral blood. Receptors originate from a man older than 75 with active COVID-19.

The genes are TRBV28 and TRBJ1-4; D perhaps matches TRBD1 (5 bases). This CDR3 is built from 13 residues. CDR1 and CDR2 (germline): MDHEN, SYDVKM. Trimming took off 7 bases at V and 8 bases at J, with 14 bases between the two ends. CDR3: CASTGHRTEKLFF. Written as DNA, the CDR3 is TGTGCCAGCACTGGGCACAGGACCGAAAAACTGTTTTTT.

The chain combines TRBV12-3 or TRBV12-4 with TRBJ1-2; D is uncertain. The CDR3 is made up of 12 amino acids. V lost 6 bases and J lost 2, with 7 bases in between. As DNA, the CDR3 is TGTGCCAGCAGCCCGGGAAACTATGGCTACACCTTC. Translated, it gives CASSPGNYGYTF.

The CDR3 DNA reads TGTGCCAGCAACTCTTATAATGGGGCGAACACTGAAGCTTTCTTT. Protein product: CASNSYNGANTEAFF. The chain employs TRBV11-2 and TRBJ1-1; tentatively, D is TRBD1 (5 bases). Trimming took off 7 bases at V and 1 base at J, with 16 bases between the two ends. CDR3 length equals 15 residues. The germline CDR1 and CDR2 sequences are SGHAT and FQNNGV. The variable domain in full, completed from reference TRBV11-2 and TRBJ1-1, reads EAGVAQSPRYKIIEKRQSVAFWCNPISGHATLYWYQQILGQGPKLLIQFQNNGVVDDSQLPKDRFSAERLKGVDSTLKIQPAKLEDSAVYLCASNSYNGANTEAFFGQGTRLTVV.

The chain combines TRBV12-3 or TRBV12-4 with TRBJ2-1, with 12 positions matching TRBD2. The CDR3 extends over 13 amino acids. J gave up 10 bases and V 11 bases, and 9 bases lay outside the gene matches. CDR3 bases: TGTGCCTCGGGGCTAGCGGGAGGGGGGGAGCAGTTCTTC. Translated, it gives CASGLAGGGEQFF.

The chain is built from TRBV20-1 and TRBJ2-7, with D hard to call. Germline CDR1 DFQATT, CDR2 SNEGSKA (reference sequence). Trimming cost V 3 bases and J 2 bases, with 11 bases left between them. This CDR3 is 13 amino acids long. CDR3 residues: CSASVSQAYEQYF. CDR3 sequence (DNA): TGCAGTGCTAGTGTCAGTCAAGCCTACGAGCAGTACTTC.

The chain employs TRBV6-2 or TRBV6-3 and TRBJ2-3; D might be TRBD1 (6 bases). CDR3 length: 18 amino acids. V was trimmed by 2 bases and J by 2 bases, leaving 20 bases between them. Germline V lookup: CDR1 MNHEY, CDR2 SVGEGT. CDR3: CASSYEIDRPLPTDTQYF. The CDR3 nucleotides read TGTGCCAGCAGTTACGAAATAGACAGGCCGCTACCCACAGATACGCAGTATTTT.

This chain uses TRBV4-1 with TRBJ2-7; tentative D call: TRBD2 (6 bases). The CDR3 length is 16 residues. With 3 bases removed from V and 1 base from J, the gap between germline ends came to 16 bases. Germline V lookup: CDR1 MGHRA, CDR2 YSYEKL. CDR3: CASSHGDVTRSYEQYF. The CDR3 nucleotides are TGCGCCAGCAGCCACGGCGATGTGACTAGATCCTACGAGCAGTACTTC.

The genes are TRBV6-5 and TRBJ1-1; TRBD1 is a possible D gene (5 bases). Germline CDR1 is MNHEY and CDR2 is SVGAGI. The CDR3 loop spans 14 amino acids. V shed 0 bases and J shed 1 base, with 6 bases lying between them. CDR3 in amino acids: CASSYSDRNTEAFF. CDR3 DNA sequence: TGTGCCAGCAGTTACTCTGACAGGAACACTGAAGCTTTCTTT.

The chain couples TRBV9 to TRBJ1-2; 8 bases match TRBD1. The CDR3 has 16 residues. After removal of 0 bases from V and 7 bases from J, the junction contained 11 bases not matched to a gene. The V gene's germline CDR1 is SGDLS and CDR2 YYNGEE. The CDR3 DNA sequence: TGTGCCAGCAGCGTAGCCGCCGACGACAGGGGAGGTGGCTACACCTTC. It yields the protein CASSVAADDRGGGYTF. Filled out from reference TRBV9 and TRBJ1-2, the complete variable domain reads DSGVTQTPKHLITATGQRVTLRCSPRSGDLSVYWYQQSLDQGLQFLIQYYNGEERAKGNILERFSAQQFPDLHSELNLSSLELGDSALYFCASSVAADDRGGGYTFGSGTRLTVV.

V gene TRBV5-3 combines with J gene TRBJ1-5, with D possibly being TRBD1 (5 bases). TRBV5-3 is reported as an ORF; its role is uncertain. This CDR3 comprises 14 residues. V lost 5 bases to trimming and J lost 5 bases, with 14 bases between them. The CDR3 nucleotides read TGTGCCAGAAGACTAAGGGGACTATATCAGCCCCAGCATTTT. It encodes CARRLRGLYQPQHF.

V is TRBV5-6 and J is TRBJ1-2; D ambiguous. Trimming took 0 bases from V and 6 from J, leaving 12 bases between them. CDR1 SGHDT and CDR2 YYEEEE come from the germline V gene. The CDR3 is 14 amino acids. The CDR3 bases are TGTGCCAGCAGCTTGGGTGGTTTCGGGAATGGCTACACCTTC. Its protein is CASSLGGFGNGYTF. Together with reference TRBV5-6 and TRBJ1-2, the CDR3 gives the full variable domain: DAGVTQSPTHLIKTRGQQVTLRCSPKSGHDTVSWYQQALGQGPQFIFQYYEEEERQRGNFPDRFSGHQFPNYSSELNVNALLLGDSALYLCASSLGGFGNGYTFGSGTRLTVV.

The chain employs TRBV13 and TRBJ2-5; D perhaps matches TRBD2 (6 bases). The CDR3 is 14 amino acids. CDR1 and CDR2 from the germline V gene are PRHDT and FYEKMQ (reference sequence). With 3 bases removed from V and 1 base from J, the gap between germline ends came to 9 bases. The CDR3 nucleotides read TGTGCCAGCAGCTTGGGACTCAGCCAAGAGACCCAGTACTTC. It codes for CASSLGLSQETQYF.

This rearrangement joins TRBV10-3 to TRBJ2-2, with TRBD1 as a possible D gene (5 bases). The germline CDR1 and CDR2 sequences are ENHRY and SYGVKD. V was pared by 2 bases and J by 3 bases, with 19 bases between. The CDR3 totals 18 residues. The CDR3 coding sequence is TGTGCCATCAGTGAGGGTATGGTTGGGGCCTCGGACACCGGGGAGCTGTTTTTT. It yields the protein CAISEGMVGASDTGELFF.

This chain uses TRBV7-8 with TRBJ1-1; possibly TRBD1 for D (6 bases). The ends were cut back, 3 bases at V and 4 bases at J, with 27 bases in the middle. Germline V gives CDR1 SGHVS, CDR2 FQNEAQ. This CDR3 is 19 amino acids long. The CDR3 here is CASSLQVRLFQGGGTEAFF. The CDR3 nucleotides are TGTGCCAGCAGCTTGCAAGTTCGGTTGTTTCAGGGAGGGGGCACTGAAGCTTTCTTT.

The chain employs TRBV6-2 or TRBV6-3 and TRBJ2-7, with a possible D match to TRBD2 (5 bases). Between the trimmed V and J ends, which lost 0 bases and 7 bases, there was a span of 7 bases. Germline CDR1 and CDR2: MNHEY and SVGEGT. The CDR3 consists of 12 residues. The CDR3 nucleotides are TGTGCCAGCAGTTACTCTTCGGGGGAGCAGTACTTC. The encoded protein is CASSYSSGEQYF.

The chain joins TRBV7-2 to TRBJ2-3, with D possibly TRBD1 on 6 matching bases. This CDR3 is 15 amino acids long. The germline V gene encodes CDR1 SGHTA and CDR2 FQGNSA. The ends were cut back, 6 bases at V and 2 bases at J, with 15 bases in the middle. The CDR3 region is CASRSGDTFTDTQYF. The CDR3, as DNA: TGTGCCAGCAGGTCCGGGGACACTTTCACAGATACGCAGTATTTT.

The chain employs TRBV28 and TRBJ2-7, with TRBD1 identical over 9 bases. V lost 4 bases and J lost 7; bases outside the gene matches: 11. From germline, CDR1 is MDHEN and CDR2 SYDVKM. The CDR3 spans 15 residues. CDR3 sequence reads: CASSSPGTGTNEQYF. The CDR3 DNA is TGTGCCAGCAGTTCCCCTGGGACAGGGACCAATGAGCAGTACTTC.

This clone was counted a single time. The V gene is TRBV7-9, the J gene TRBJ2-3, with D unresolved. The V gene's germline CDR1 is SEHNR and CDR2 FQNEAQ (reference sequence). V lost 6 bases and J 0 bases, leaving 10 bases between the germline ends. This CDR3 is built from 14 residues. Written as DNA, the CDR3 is TGTGCCAGCAGTTTCACACCTAGCACAGATACGCAGTATTTT. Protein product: CASSFTPSTDTQYF.

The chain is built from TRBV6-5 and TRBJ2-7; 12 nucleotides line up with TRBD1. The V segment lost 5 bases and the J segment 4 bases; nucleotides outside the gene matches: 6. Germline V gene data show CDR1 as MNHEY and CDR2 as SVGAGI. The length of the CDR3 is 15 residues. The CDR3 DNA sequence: TGTGCCAGCAGTCCCTCGGGACAGGGGGCGTACGAGCAGTACTTC. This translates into CASSPSGQGAYEQYF.

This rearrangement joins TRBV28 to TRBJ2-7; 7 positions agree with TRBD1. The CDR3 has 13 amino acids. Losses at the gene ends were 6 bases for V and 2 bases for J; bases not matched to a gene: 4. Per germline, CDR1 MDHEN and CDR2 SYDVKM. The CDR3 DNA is TGTGCCAGCAGCGGACAGGCGACCTACGAGCAGTACTTC. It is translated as CASSGQATYEQYF.

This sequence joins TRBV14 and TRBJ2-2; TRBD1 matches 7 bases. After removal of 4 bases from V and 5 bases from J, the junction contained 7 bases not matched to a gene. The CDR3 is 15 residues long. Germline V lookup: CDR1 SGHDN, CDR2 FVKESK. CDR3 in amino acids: CASSPWTGPTGELFF. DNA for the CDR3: TGTGCCAGCAGCCCCTGGACAGGACCTACCGGGGAGCTGTTTTTT.

The CDR3 nucleotides read TGTGCCAGCAGTTGGGGGACAGCCGAGAGCTCCTACGAGCAGTACTTC. Translation: CASSWGTAESSYEQYF. The gene calls are TRBV28 and TRBJ2-7, with TRBD1 matching over 7 bases. Per germline, CDR1 MDHEN and CDR2 SYDVKM. The CDR3 is 16 residues long. The trim removed 4 bases at V and 0 bases at J, leaving 9 bases unmatched.

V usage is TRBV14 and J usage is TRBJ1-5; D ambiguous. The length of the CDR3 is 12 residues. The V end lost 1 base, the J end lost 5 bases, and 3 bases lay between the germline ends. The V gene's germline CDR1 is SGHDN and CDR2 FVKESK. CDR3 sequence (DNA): TGTGCCAGCAGCCAAGCAGATCAGCCCCAGCATTTT. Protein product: CASSQADQPQHF.

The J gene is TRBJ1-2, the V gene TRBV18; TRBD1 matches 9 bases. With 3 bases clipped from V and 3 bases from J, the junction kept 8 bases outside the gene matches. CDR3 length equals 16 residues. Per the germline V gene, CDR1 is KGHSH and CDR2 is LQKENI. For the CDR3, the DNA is TGTGCCAGCTCACCCGCGGACAGGGGAGGTGACTATGGCTACACCTTC. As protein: CASSPADRGGDYGYTF.

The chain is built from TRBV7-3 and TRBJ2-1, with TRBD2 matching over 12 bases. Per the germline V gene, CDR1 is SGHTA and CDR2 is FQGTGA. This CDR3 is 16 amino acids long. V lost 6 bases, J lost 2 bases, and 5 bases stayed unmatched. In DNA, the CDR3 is TGTGCCAGCAGTTCTAGCGGGAGGGGAACCTACAATGAGCAGTTCTTC. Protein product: CASSSSGRGTYNEQFF.

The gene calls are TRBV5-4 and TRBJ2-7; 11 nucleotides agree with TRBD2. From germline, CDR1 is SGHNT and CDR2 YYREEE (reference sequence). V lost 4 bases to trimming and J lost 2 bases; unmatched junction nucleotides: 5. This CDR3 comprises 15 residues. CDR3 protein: CASSRPGLAAYEQYF. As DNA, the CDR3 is TGTGCCAGCAGCCGTCCGGGACTAGCGGCCTACGAGCAGTACTTC.

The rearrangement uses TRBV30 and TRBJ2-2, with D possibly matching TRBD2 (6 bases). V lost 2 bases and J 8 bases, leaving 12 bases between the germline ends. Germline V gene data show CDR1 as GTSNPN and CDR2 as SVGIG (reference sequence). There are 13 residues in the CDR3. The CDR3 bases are TGTGCCTGGAGTTCGCGGGAAGGGGGGGAGCTGTTTTTT. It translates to CAWSSREGGELFF.

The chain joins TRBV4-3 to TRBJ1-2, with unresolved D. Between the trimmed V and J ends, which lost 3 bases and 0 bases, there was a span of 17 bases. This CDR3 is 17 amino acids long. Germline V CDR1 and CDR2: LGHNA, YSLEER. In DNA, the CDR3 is TGCGCCAGCAGCCAGGGCTTGGAGCGGAATACTAACTATGGCTACACCTTC. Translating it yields CASSQGLERNTNYGYTF.

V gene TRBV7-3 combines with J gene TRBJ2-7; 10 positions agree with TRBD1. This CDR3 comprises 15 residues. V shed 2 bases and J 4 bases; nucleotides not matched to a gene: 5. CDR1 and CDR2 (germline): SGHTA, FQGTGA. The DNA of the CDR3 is TGTGCCAGCAGCTTAGCGGGACAGGGGTTATACGAGCAGTACTTC. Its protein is CASSLAGQGLYEQYF. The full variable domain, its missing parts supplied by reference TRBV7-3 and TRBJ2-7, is GAGVSQTPSNKVTEKGKYVELRCDPISGHTALYWYRQSLGQGPEFLIYFQGTGAADDSGLPNDRFFAVRPEGSVSTLKIQRTERGDSAVYLCASSLAGQGLYEQYFGPGTRLTVT.

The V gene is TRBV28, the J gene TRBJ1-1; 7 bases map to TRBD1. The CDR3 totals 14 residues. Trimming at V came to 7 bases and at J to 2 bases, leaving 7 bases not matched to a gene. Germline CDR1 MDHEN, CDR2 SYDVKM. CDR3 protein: CASTPGGGNTEAFF. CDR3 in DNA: TGTGCCAGCACCCCGGGAGGGGGCAACACTGAAGCTTTCTTT.

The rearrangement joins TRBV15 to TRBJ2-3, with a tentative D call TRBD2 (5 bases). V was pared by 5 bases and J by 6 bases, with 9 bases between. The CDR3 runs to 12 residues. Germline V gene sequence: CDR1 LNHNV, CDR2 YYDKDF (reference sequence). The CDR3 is CATSVREDTQYF. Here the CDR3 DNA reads TGTGCCACCAGCGTGAGGGAGGATACGCAGTATTTT.